A single sample gave rise to the 5 T cell receptor beta chains below, sequenced in a study of T cells in women clearing cervical HPV infection. TCRdb's copy holds only in-frame clones and misses some; the assay was immunoSEQ multiplex PCR. The sample includes 45,000 to 50,000 clones. Material: blood buffy coat. These TCRs come from a woman aged 18-70 years with a cervical HPV16 infection that either progressed to CIN3+ or cleared (not recorded which).

A note on this clone: Read coverage stops 3 residues before the CDR3 terminus; the germline J gene supplies the remainder. The V call is TRBV6-1, the J call TRBJ2-1; TRBD2 agrees at 14 bases. This CDR3 spans 16 amino acids. V shed 2 bases, J shed 9 bases, and the junction held 6 bases outside the gene matches. Germline assignment: CDR1 MNHNS and CDR2 SASEGT. Partial CDR3 DNA: TGTGCCAGCAGTGAACGGGGGACTAGCGGGAGCGTTGAG. It codes for CASSERGTSGSVE. The entire CDR3 protein reads CASSERGTSGSVEQFF.

A word on this clone: Read coverage stops 3 residues before the CDR3 terminus; the germline J gene supplies the remainder. V usage is TRBV29-1 and J usage is TRBJ2-3; no clear D gene. The CDR3 length is 12 residues. From germline, CDR1 is SQVTM and CDR2 ANQGSEA. Trimming left V 8 bases short and J 2 bases short, with 11 bases between. The part of the CDR3 DNA that was read is TGCAGCACGACACAGAACACAGATACG. Encoded protein: CSTTQNTDT. The CDR3, in full, reads CSTTQNTDTQYF.

In the case of this clone: The CDR3 extends 3 residues past the end of the read, so its final part is completed from the germline J gene. The chain joins TRBV30 to TRBJ2-2, with TRBD1 matching 10 bases. The CDR3 length is 15 residues. V lost 2 bases and J lost 5; bases outside the gene matches: 5. CDR1 and CDR2 from the germline V gene are GTSNPN and SVGIG (reference sequence). The CDR3 loop reads CAWSPDRGVTGELFF. The CDR3 bases that were read are TGTGCCTGGAGTCCGGACAGGGGGGTTACCGGGGAG.

Of note for this clone: The read stops 3 residues short of the end of the CDR3; the missing end is completed from the germline J gene. The chain combines TRBV18 with TRBJ1-6, with 9 nucleotides matching TRBD1. J gave up 5 bases and V 6 bases, and 5 bases lay outside the gene matches. The CDR3 contains 15 residues. Looked up from germline, CDR1 is KGHSH and CDR2 is LQKENI. CDR3 bases read: TGTGCCAGCTCGCTGAGGACAGGGGATAATTCACCC. It is translated as CASSLRTGDNSP. In full, the CDR3 reads CASSLRTGDNSPLHF.

The covered CDR3 bases are TGTGCCAGCAGTTACGAGGCAGAGAAGTTGACC. Translated, it gives CASSYEAEKLT. The full CDR3 reads CASSYEAEKLTQYF. The J gene is TRBJ2-5, the V gene TRBV6-2 or TRBV6-3; D is ambiguous. Read data end 3 residues before the CDR3 end; the end is taken from the germline J gene. CDR1 and CDR2 from the germline V gene are MNHEY and SVGEGT. The CDR3 is 14 residues long. The V gene lost 2 bases and the J gene lost 7 bases, with 14 bases spanning the gap.